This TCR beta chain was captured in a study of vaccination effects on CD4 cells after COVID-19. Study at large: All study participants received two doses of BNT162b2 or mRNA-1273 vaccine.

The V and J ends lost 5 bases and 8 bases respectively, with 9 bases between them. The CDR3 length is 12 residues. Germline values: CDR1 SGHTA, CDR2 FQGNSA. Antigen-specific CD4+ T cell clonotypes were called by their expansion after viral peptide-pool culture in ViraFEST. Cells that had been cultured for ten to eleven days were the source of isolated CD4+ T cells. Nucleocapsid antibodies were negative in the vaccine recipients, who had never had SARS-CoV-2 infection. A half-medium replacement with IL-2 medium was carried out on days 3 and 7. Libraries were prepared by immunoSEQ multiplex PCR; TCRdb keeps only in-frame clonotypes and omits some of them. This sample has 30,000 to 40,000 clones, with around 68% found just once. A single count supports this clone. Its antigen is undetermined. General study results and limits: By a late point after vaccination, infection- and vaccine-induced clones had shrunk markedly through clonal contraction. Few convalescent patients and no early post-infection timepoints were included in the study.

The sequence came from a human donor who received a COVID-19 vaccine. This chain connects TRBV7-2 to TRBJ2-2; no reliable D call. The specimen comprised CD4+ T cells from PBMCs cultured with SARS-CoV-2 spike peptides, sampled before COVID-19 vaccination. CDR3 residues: CASSRGVGELFF. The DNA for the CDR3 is TGTGCCAGCAGCCGAGGTGTGGGGGAGCTGTTTTTT.